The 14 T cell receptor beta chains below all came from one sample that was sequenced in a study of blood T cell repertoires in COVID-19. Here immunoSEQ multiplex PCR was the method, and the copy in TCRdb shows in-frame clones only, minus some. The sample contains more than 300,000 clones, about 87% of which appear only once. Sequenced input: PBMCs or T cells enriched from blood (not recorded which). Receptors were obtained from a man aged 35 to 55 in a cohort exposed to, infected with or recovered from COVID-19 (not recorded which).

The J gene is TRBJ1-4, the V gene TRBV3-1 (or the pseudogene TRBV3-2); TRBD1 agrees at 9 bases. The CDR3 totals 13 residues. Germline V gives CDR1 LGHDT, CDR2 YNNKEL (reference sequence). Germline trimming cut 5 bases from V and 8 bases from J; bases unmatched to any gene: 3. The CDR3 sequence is CASSWTGDEKLFF. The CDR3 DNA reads TGTGCCAGCAGCTGGACAGGGGACGAAAAACTGTTTTTT.

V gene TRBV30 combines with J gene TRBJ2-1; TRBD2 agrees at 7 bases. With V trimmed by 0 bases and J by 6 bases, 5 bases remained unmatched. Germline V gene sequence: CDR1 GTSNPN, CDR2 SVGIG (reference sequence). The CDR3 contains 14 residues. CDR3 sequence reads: CAWSVAGISNEQFF. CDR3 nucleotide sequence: TGTGCCTGGAGTGTAGCGGGGATTTCCAATGAGCAGTTCTTC.

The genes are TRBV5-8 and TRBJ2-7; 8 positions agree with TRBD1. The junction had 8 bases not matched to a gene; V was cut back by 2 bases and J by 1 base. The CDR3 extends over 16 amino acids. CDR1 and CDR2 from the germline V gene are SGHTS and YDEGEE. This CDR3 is CASSFRRTGGSYEQYF. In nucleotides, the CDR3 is TGTGCCAGCAGCTTCCGCCGTACAGGGGGATCCTACGAGCAGTACTTC.

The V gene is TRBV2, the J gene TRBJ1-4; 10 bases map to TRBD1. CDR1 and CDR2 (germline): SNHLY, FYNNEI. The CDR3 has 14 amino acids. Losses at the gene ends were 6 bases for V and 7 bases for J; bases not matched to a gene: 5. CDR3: CASRTGGFGEKLFF. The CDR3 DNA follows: TGTGCCAGCAGGACAGGGGGCTTCGGTGAAAAACTGTTTTTT.

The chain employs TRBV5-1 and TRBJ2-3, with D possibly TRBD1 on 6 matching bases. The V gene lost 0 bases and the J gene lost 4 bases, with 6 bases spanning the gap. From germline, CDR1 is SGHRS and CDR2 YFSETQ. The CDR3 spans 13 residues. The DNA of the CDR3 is TGCGCCAGCAGCTTGGGGGGGCCAGATACGCAGTATTTT. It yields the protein CASSLGGPDTQYF.

CDR3 amino acids: CASRDSINSPLHF. The CDR3 coding sequence is TGTGCCAGCAGGGACAGTATTAATTCACCCCTCCACTTT. The gene calls are TRBV6-5 and TRBJ1-6, with a possible D match to TRBD1 (6 bases). CDR1 is MNHEY, CDR2 SVGAGI, per germline. CDR3 length equals 13 residues. V lost 6 bases to trimming and J lost 6 bases, with 9 bases between them.

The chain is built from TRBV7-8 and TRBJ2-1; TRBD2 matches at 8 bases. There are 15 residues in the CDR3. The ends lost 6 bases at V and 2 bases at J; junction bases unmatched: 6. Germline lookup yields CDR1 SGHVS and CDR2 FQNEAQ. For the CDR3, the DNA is TGTGCCAGCAGTGCGGGACTAGGAGCCTACAATGAGCAGTTCTTC. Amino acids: CASSAGLGAYNEQFF.

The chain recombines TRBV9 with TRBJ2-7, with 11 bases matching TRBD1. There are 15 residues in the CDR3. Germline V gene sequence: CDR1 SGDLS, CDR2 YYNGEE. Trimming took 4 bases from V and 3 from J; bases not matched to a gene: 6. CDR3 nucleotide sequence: TGTGCCAGCAGCCTGGACAGGGGGCCTTACTACGAGCAGTACTTC. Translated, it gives CASSLDRGPYYEQYF. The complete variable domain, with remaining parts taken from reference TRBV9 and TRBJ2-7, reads DSGVTQTPKHLITATGQRVTLRCSPRSGDLSVYWYQQSLDQGLQFLIQYYNGEERAKGNILERFSAQQFPDLHSELNLSSLELGDSALYFCASSLDRGPYYEQYFGPGTRLTVT.

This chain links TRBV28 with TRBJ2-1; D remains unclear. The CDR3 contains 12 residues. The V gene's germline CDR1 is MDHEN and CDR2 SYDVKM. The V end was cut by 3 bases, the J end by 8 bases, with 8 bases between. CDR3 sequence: CASSFQAYEQFF. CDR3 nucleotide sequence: TGTGCCAGCAGTTTCCAGGCTTATGAGCAGTTCTTC.

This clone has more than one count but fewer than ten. The CDR3 loop reads CASSRYLAGDYNEQFF. In DNA form, the CDR3 reads TGCGCCAGCAGCCGATATCTAGCGGGAGACTACAATGAGCAGTTCTTC. The chain joins TRBV4-1 to TRBJ2-1, with 10 bases matching TRBD2. The germline CDR1 and CDR2 sequences are MGHRA and YSYEKL. J was trimmed by 3 bases and V by 4 bases; bases with no gene match: 6. The CDR3 spans 16 residues.

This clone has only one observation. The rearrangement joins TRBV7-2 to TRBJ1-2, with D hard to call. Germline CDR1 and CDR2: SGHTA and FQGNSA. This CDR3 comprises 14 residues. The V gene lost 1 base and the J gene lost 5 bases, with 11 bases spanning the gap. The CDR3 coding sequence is TGTGCCAGCAGCTTAGAGTTGCGCAAGTATGGCTACACCTTC. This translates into CASSLELRKYGYTF.

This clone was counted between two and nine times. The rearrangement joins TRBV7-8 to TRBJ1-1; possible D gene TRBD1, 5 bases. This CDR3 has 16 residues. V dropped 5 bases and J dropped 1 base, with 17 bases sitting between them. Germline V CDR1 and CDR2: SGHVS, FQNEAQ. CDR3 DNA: TGTGCCAGCAGCCCTCTGATCGTCGACAGGAACACTGAAGCTTTCTTT. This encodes CASSPLIVDRNTEAFF.

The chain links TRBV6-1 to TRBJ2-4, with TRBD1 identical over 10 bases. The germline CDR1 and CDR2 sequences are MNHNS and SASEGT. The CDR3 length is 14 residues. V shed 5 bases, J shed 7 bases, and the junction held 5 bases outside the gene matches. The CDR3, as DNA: TGTGCCAGCAGTTCAACGACAGGGGGCAACATTCAGTACTTC. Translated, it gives CASSSTTGGNIQYF.

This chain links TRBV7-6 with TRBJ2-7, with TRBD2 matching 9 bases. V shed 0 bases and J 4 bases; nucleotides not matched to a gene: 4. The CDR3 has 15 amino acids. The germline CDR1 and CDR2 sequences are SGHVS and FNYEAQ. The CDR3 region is CASSLASGRRYEQYF. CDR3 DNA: TGTGCCAGCAGCTTAGCTAGCGGGAGACGGTACGAGCAGTACTTC.